This T cell receptor (beta chain) is drawn from a study of CD4+ T cells in melanoma. Assay: immunoSEQ multiplex PCR; the TCRdb copy retains only in-frame clones and omits some. The table shows around 100,000 clones, with approximately 92% occurring only once. On this clone: Its antigen is as yet unknown.

This CDR3 has 16 residues. Germline V lookup: CDR1 MGHRA, CDR2 YSYEKL. Trimming took off 0 bases at V and 7 bases at J, with 16 bases between the two ends. Overall study results and limits: A reported correlation linked neoantigen-specific CD4+ T cells to CD8+, macrophage and B cell function.

J is TRBJ1-3 and V is TRBV4-1; tentative D call: TRBD1 (5 bases). The receptor's source is a human donor with melanoma. The sample was peripheral blood. This chain's CDR3 is CASSQDRGGVLNTIYF. For the CDR3, the DNA is TGCGCCAGCAGCCAAGATAGGGGTGGGGTATTGAACACCATATATTTT.